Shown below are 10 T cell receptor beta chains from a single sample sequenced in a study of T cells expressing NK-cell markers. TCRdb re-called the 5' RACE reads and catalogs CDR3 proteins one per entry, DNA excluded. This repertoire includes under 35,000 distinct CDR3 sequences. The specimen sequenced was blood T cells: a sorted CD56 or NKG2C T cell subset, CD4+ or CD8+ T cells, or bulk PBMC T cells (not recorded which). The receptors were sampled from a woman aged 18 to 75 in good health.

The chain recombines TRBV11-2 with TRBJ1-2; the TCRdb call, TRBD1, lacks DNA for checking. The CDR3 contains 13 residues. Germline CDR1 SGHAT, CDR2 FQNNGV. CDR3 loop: CASSLEQGNGYTF.

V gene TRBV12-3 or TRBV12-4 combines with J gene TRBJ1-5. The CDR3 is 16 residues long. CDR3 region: CASTTEAGALNQPQHF.

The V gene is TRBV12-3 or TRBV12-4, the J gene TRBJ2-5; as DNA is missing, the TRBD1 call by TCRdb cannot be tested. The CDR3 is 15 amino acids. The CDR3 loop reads CASSRTGAAQETQYF.

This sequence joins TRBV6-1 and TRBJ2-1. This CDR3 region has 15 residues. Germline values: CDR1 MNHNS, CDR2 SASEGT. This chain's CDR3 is CASSLSSSSYNEQFF.

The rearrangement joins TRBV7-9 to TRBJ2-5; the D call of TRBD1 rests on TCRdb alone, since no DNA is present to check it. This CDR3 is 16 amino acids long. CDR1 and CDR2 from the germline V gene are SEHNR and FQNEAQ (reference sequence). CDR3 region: CASSHLVGGDQETQYF.

CDR3 sequence: CASSLAGDFYNEQFF. This chain links TRBV5-1 with TRBJ2-1. The CDR3 runs 15 residues. Germline V gene sequence: CDR1 SGHRS, CDR2 YFSETQ.

CDR3 residues: CASSLERGPTDTQYF. The V gene is TRBV7-2, the J gene TRBJ2-3; TCRdb outputs TRBD2, but without DNA this stays unchecked. The CDR3 loop spans 15 amino acids. CDR1 is SGHTA, CDR2 FQGNSA, per germline.

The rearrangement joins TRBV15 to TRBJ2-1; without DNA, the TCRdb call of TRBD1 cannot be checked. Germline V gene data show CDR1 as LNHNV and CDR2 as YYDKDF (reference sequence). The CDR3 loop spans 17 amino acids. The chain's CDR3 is CATSRGTQASFYNEQFF.

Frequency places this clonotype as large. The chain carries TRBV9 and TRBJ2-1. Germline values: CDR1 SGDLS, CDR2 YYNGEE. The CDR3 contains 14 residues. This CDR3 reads CASSFDGDSQEQFF. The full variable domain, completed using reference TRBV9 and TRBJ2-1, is DSGVTQTPKHLITATGQRVTLRCSPRSGDLSVYWYQQSLDQGLQFLIQYYNGEERAKGNILERFSAQQFPDLHSELNLSSLELGDSALYFCASSFDGDSQEQFFGPGTRLTVL.

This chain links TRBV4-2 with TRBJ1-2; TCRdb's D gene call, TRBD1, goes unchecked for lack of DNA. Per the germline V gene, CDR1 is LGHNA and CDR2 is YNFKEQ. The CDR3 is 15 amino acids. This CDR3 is CASSQEQGGDYGYTF.